Presented here are 9 T cell receptor beta chains from one specimen sequenced in a study of T cell responses to AZD1222 COVID-19 vaccine. The data were produced by immunoSEQ multiplex PCR, yet TCRdb's version contains in-frame clones alone and is incomplete. The table records about 70,000 clones, 80% to 85% of them present only once. Sequencing was performed on peripheral blood, taken on day 0 of AZD1222 vaccination. Every receptor here comes from an adult in good health.

V usage is TRBV7-9 and J usage is TRBJ1-3; D gene uncertain. V was clipped by 6 bases and J by 0 bases, with 9 bases between them. CDR3 length equals 14 residues. CDR1 and CDR2 from the germline V gene are SEHNR and FQNEAQ (reference sequence). As DNA, the CDR3 is TGTGCCAGCAGGGCCCGGAACTCTGGAAACACCATATATTTT. Translating gives CASRARNSGNTIYF.

This rearrangement joins TRBV27 to TRBJ2-7, with D perhaps matching TRBD2 (5 bases). The germline V gene encodes CDR1 MNHEY and CDR2 SMNVEV (reference sequence). V was cut by 5 bases and J by 0 bases, with 17 bases left in between. The CDR3 has 16 residues. This CDR3 is CASSRGVGSSSYEQYF. The CDR3 DNA reads as TGTGCCAGCAGTCGGGGAGTAGGGTCCAGCTCCTACGAGCAGTACTTC.

Details on this clone: The sample contains more than one DNA sequence encoding this CDR3. The chain employs TRBV5-4 and TRBJ2-1, with 8 bases matching TRBD1. The V gene's germline CDR1 is SGHNT and CDR2 YYREEE (reference sequence). V lost 2 bases to trimming and J lost 10 bases; unmatched junction nucleotides: 2. This CDR3 contains 12 residues. This chain's CDR3 is CASSFTGGEQFF. CDR3 coding DNA: TGTGCCAGCAGCTTTACAGGGGGGGAGCAGTTCTTC.

J is TRBJ1-3 and V is TRBV5-1; no reliable D call. Germline CDR1 and CDR2: SGHRS and YFSETQ. The CDR3 is made up of 12 amino acids. Trimming shortened V by 0 bases and J by 4 bases, and 2 bases separated the two germline ends. The CDR3 loop is CASSLEGNTIYF. For the CDR3, the DNA is TGCGCCAGCAGCTTGGAAGGAAACACCATATATTTT.

The CDR3 region is CASSQGFRQGPSYEQYF. The CDR3 DNA reads TGTGCCAGCAGCCAAGGCTTCCGACAGGGGCCTTCCTACGAGCAGTACTTC. This chain uses TRBV4-2 with TRBJ2-7, with 8 bases fitting TRBD1. The junction had 9 bases not matched to a gene; V was cut back by 1 base and J by 1 base. The CDR3 totals 17 residues. Germline CDR1 LGHNA, CDR2 YNFKEQ.

The chain employs TRBV10-2 and TRBJ2-3; 9 nucleotides align to TRBD2. V lost 1 base, J lost 0 bases, and 2 bases stayed unmatched. The CDR3 is 16 amino acids. Germline assignment: CDR1 WSHSY and CDR2 SAAADI. CDR3 protein: CASSELLAGSTDTQYF. As DNA, the CDR3 is TGCGCCAGCAGTGAGTTGCTAGCGGGGAGCACAGATACGCAGTATTTT.

The V gene is TRBV7-2, the J gene TRBJ2-1; no firm D call. The CDR3 has 16 amino acids. Per germline, CDR1 SGHTA and CDR2 FQGNSA. The V and J ends lost 2 bases and 3 bases respectively, with 14 bases between them. CDR3 sequence: CASSLRLARNYNEQFF. CDR3 in DNA: TGTGCCAGCAGCTTACGTCTGGCGCGGAACTACAATGAGCAGTTCTTC. Based on the CDR3 plus reference TRBV7-2 and TRBJ2-1, the full variable domain is GAGVSQSPSNKVTEKGKDVELRCDPISGHTALYWYRQSLGQGLEFLIYFQGNSAPDKSGLPSDRFSAERTGGSVSTLTIQRTQQEDSAVYLCASSLRLARNYNEQFFGPGTRLTVL.

CDR3 in DNA: TGTGCCAGCAGCGGCGCCGGGACAGGGGGCGGCTACACCTTC. Its protein is CASSGAGTGGGYTF. The chain carries TRBV7-2 and TRBJ1-2, with TRBD1 matching over 12 bases. This CDR3 contains 14 residues. V lost 5 bases and J lost 8; bases outside the gene matches: 6. CDR1 SGHTA and CDR2 FQGNSA come from the germline V gene.

The chain has TRBV21-1 and TRBJ2-4; TRBD2 is the table's D call, not checked against the DNA. TRBV21-1 is assigned pseudogene status. The CDR3 has 16 residues. CDR3 in DNA: TGTGCCAGCAGCAAAGAAAAATATCTAGCCAAAAACATTCAGTACTTC. It encodes CASSKEKYLAKNIQYF.